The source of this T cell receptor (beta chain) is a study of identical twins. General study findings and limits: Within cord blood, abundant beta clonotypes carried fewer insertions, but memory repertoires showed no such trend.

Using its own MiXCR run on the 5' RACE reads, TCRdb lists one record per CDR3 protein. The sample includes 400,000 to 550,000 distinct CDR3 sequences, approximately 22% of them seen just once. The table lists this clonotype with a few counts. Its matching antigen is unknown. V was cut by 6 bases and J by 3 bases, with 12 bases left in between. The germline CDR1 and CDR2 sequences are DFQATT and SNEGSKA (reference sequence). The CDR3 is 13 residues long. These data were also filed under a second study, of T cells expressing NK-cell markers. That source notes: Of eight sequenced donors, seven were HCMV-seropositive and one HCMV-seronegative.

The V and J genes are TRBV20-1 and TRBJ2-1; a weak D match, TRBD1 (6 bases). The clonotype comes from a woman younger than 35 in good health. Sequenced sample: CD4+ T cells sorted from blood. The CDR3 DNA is TGCAGTGCCAGGGGTTGGAACTACAATGAGCAGTTCTTC. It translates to CSARGWNYNEQFF.